What follows describes a single T cell receptor beta chain. The target antigen is unknown. The sample comes from a study of cytotoxic CD8 clonotypes in ibrutinib-treated CLL. The wider study: Around 25 partial and 2 complete responses; at median about 63 months, 14 remitted, roughly 12 progressed. Findings and limits, study-wide: Before falling back toward baseline at progression, clonality had risen at the time of ibrutinib response. In sustained-remission versus progressing patients, sampling times differed. On treatment, the uncommon public clonotypes contracted or remained stable.

Data came from immunoSEQ multiplex PCR; TCRdb stores just in-frame clones and leaves some out. The sample lists more than 75,000 clones, roughly three quarters seen once, with approximately 23% in the top ten. The CDR3 covers 14 residues. V was trimmed by 1 base and J by 1 base, leaving 7 bases between them. Germline loops: CDR1 LNHDA, CDR2 SQIVND (reference sequence). The J gene is TRBJ1-2, the V gene TRBV19; D uncertain. The receptor's source is a human donor with chronic lymphocytic leukemia. Source: PBMCs, taken after 24 months of ibrutinib treatment. DNA of the CDR3: TGTGCCAGTAGTATAGTCCCTGATAACTATGGCTACACCTTC. This codes for CASSIVPDNYGYTF.